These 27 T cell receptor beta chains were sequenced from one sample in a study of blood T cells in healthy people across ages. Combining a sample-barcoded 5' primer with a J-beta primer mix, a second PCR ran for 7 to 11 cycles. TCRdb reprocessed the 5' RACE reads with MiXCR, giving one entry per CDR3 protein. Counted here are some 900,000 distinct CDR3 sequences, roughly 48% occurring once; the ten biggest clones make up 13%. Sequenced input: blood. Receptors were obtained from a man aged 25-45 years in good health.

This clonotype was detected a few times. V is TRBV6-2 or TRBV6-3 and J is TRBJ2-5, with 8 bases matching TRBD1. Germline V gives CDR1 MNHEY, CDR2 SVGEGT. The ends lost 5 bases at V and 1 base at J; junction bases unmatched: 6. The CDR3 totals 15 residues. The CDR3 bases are TGTGCCAGCAGTGGGGCAGGGGGCCTCCAAGAGACCCAGTACTTC. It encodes CASSGAGGLQETQYF.

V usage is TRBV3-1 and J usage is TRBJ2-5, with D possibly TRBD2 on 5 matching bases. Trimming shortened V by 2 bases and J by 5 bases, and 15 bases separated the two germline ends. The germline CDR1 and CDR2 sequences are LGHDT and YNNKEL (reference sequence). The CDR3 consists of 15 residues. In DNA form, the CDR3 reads TGTGCCAGCAGCCAACAAGCTTTTACGGGGGAGACCCAGTACTTC. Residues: CASSQQAFTGETQYF.

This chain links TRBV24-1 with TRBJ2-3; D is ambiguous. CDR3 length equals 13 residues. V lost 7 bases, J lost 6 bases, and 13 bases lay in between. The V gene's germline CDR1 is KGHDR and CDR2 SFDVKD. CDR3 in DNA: TGTGCCACCAGGTCGGGTCTAGTGGATACGCAGTATTTT. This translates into CATRSGLVDTQYF.

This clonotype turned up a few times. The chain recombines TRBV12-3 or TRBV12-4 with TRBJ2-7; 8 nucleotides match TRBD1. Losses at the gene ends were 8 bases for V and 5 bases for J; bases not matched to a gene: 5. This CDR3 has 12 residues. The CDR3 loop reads CASGQGRNEQYF. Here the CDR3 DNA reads TGTGCCAGCGGACAGGGAAGAAACGAGCAGTACTTC.

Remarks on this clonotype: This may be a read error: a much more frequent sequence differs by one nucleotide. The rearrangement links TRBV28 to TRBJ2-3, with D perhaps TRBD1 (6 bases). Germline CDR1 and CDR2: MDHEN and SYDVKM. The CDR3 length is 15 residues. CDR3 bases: TGTGCCAGCAGTTTAAGTGGGGGCGCCACAGCTACGCAGTATTTT. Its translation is CASSLSGGATATQYF.

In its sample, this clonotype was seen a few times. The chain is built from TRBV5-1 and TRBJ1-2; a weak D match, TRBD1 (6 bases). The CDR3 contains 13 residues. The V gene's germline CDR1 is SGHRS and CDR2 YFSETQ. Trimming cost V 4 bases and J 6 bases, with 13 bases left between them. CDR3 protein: CASSRDRLNGYTF. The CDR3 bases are TGCGCCAGCAGCCGCGACAGGCTTAATGGCTACACCTTC.

CDR3 DNA sequence: TGTGCCAGCAGCTTGGCGGGTCGGGTCAATGAGCAGTTCTTC. Encoded protein: CASSLAGRVNEQFF. V and J are TRBV5-6 and TRBJ2-1; no clear D gene. V was shortened by 0 bases and J by 6 bases, with 10 bases between the two germline ends. Germline loops: CDR1 SGHDT, CDR2 YYEEEE. This CDR3 comprises 14 residues.

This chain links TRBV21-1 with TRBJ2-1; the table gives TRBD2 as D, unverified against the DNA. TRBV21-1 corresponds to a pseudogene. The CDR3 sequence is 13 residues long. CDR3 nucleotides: TGTGCCAGCAGCCCCAAGGGGAAGGCTGAGCAGTTCTTC. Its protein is CASSPKGKAEQFF.

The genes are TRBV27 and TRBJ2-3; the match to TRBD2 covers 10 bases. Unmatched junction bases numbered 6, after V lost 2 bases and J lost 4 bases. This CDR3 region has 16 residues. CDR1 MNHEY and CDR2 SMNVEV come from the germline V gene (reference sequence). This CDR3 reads CASSLIAAGGPDTQYF. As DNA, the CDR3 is TGTGCCAGCAGTTTAATTGCAGCGGGGGGGCCAGATACGCAGTATTTT.

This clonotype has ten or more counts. The CDR3 nucleotides are TGTGCCAGTAATTCCGGCGTCCTAAATGAGCAGTTCTTC. It encodes CASNSGVLNEQFF. V is TRBV19 and J is TRBJ2-1, with D unresolved. Trimming removed 7 bases from V and 7 bases from J, with 14 bases in between. The V gene's germline CDR1 is LNHDA and CDR2 SQIVND (reference sequence). This CDR3 has 13 residues.

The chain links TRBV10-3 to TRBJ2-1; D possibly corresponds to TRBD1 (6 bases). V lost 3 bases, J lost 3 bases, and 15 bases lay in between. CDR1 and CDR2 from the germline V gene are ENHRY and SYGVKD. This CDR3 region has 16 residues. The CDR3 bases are TGTGCCATCAGTGAAGTCCAACCCAGGGGCTACAATGAGCAGTTCTTC. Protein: CAISEVQPRGYNEQFF.

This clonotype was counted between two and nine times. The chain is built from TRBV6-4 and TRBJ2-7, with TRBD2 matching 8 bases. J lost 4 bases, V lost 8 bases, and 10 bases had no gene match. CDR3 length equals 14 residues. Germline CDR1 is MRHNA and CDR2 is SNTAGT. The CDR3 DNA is TGTGCCAGCGCCCGCGACTCGGGGGGGTACGAGCAGTACTTC. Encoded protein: CASARDSGGYEQYF.

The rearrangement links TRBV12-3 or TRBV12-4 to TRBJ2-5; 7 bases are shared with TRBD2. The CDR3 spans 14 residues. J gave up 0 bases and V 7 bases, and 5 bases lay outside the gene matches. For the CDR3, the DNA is TGTGCCAGCAAGGGAGGGGCGGACCAAGAGACCCAGTACTTC. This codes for CASKGGADQETQYF.

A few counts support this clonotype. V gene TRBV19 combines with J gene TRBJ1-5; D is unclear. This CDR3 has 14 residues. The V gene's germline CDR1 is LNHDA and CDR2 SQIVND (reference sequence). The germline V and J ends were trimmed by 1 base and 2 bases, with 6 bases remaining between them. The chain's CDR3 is CASSIAWGNQPQHF. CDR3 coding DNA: TGTGCCAGTAGTATAGCGTGGGGCAATCAGCCCCAGCATTTT.

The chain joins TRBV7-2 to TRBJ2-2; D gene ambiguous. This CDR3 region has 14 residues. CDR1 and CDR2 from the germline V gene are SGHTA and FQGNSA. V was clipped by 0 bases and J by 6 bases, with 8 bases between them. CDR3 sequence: CASSLAGTPGELFF. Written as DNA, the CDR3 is TGTGCCAGCAGCTTAGCGGGCACACCCGGGGAGCTGTTTTTT.

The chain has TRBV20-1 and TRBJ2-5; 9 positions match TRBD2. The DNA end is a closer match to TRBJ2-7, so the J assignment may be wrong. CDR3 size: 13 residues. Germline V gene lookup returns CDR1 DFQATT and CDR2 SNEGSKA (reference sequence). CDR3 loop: CSARWLAGSEQYF. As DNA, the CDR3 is TGCAGTGCTAGATGGCTAGCGGGGAGCGAGCAGTACTTC.

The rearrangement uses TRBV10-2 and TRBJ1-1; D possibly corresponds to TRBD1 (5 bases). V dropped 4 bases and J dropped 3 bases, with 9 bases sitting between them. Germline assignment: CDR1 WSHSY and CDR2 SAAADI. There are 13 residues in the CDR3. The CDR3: CASSARADTEAFF. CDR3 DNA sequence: TGCGCCAGCAGTGCCAGGGCGGACACTGAAGCTTTCTTT.

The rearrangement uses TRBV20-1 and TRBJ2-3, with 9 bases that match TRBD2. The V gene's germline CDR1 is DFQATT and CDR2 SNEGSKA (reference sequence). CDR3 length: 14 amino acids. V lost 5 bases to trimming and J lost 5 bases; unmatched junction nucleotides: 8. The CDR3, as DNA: TGCAGTGCTGGCGGGGGGGCAGTGAGAGATACGCAGTATTTT. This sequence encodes CSAGGGAVRDTQYF.

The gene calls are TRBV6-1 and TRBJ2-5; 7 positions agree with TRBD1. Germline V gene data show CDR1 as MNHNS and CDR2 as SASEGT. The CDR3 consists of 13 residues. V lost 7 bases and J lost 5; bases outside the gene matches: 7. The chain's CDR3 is CASNEQGLETQYF. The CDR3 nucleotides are TGTGCCAGCAACGAACAGGGGTTGGAGACCCAGTACTTC.

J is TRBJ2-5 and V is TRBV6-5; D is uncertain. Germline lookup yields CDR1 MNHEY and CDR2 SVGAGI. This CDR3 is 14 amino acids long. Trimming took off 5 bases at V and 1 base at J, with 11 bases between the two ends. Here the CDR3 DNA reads TGTGCCAGCAGTCCACTATTTTTCCAAGAGACCCAGTACTTC. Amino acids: CASSPLFFQETQYF.

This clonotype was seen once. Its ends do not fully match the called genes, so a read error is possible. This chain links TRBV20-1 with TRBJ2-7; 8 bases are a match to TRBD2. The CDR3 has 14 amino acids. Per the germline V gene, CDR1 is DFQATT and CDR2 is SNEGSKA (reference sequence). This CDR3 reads CSARGGGGSYGQYF. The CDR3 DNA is TGCAGTGCTAGAGGGGGCGGGGGGTCCTACGGGCAGTACTTC.

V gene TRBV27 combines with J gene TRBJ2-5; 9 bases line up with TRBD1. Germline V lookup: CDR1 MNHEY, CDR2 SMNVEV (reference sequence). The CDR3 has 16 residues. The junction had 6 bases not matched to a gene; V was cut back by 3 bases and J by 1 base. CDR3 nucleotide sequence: TGTGCCAGCAGTTTCAGTGGACAGGGGCCCCAAGAGACCCAGTACTTC. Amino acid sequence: CASSFSGQGPQETQYF.

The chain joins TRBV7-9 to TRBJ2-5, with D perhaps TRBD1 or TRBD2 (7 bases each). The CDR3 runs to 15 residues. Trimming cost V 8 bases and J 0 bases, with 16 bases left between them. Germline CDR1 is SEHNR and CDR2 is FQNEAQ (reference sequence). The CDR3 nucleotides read TGTGCCAGCTGTTGCAGGGGGGGCAACCAAGAGACCCAGTACTTC. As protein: CASCCRGGNQETQYF. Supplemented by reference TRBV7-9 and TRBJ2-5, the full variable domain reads DTGVSQNPRHKITKRGQNVTFRCDPISEHNRLYWYRQTLGQGPEFLTYFQNEAQLEKSRLLSDRFSAERPKGSFSTLEIQRTEQGDSAMYLCASCCRGGNQETQYFGPGTRLLVL.

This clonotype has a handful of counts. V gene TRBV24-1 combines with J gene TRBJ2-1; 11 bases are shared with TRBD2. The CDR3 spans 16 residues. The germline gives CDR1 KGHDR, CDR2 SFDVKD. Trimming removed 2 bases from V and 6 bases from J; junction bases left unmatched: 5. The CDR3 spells CATSDSTSGVLNEQFF. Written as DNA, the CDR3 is TGTGCCACCAGTGATTCGACTAGCGGGGTCCTCAATGAGCAGTTCTTC.

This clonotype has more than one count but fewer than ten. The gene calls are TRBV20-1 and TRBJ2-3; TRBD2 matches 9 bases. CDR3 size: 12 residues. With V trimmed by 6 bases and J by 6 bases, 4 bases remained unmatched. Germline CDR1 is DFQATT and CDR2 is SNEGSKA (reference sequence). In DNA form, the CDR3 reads TGCAGTGCCCAGCGGGGGGCGGATACGCAGTATTTT. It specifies CSAQRGADTQYF.

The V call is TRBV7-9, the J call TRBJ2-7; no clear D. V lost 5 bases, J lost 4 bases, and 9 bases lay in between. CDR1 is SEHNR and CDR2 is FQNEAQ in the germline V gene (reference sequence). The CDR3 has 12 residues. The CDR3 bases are TGTGCCAGCAGCGCCCGGGTGTACGAGCAGTACTTC. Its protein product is CASSARVYEQYF.

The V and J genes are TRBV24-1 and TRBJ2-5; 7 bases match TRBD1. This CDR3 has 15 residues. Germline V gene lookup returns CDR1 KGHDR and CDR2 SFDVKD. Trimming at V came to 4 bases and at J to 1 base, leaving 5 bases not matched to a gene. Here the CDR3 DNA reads TGTGCCACCAGTGACCCGGGACAGTTCCAAGAGACCCAGTACTTC. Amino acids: CATSDPGQFQETQYF.